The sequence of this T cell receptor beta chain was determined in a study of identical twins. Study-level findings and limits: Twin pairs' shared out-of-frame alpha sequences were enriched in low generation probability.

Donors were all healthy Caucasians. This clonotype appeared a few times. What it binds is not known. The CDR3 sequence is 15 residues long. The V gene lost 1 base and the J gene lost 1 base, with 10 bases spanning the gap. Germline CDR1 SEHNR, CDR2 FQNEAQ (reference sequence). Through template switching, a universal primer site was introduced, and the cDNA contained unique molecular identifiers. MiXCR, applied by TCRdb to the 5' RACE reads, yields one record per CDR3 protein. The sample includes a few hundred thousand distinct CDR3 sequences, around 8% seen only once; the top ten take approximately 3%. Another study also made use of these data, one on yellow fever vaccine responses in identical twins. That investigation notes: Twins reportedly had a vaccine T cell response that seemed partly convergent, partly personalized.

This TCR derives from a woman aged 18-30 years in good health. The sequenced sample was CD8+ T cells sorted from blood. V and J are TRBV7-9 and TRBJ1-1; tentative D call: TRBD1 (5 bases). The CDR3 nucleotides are TGTGCCAGCAGCTTAGGTTTCGGACAGAACACTGAAGCTTTCTTT. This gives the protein CASSLGFGQNTEAFF. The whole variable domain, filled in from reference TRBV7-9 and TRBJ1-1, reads DTGVSQNPRHKITKRGQNVTFRCDPISEHNRLYWYRQTLGQGPEFLTYFQNEAQLEKSRLLSDRFSAERPKGSFSTLEIQRTEQGDSAMYLCASSLGFGQNTEAFFGQGTRLTVV.